This T cell receptor (beta chain) originates from a study of OX40 agonist ivuxolimab in advanced cancers. Overall study: Ivuxolimab, an agonistic anti-OX40 (CD134) antibody, was given to patients.

As to this clone: Its antigen is not identified.

The V gene's germline CDR1 is DFQATT and CDR2 SNEGSKA (reference sequence). V was trimmed by 0 bases and J by 5 bases, leaving 5 bases between them. CDR3 length: 11 residues. Prior autoimmune disease or systemic immunosuppression barred patients. Generated by immunoSEQ multiplex PCR, the TCRdb table keeps only in-frame clones and is missing some. This table holds 100,000 to 120,000 clones, approximately 89% found once. Study conclusions and caveats: More expanded clones were found, on average, in CD8+ than in CD4+ T cells.

The chain carries TRBV20-1 and TRBJ2-7, with a possible D match to TRBD2 (5 bases). Sequencing used CD4+ or CD8+ T cells sorted from blood, obtained in a trial of the OX40 agonist ivuxolimab. This TCR was sampled from an adult with an advanced solid tumor such as melanoma, head and neck, liver or kidney cancer. The CDR3 reads CSARERDEQYF. The DNA for the CDR3 is TGCAGTGCTAGAGAGAGGGACGAGCAGTACTTC.